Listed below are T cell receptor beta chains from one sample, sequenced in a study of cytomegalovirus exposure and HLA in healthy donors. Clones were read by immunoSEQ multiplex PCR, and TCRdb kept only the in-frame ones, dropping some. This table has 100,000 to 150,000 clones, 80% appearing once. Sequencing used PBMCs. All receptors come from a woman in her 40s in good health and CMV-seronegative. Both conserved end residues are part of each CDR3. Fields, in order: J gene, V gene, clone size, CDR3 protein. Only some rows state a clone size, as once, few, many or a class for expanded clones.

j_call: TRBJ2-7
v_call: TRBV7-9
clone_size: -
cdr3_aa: CASSLSGGEQYF

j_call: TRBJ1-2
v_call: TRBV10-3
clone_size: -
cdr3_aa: CAISASGTNYGYTF

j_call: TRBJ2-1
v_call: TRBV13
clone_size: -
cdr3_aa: CASSLDGSGYNEQFF

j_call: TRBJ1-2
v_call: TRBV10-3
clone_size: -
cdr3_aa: CAIPRGPDGYTF

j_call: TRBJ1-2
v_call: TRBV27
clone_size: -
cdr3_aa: CASSARRAGDYGYTF

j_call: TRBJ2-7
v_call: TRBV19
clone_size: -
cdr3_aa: CASSMGPRRAYEQYF

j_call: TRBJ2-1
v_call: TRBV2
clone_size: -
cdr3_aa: CASSEPGQIYNEQFF

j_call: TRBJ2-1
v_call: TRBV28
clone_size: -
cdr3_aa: CASSLVFGTSGSNEQFF

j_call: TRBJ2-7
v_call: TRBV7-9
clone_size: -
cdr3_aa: CASSLAGAGGTYEQYF

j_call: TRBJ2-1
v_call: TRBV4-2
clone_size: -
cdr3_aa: CASSPILASDYNEQFF

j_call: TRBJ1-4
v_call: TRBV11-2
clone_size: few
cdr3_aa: CASSARTGQGKLFF

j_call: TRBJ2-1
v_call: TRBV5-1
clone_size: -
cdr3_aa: CASSLGGRAEQFF

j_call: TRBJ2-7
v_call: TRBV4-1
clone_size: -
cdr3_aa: CASSQAGQGKRPQYF

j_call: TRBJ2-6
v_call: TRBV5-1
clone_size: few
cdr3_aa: CASSLAIQGALSGANVLTF

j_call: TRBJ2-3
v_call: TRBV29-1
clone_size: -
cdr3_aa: CSAREGTDTQYF

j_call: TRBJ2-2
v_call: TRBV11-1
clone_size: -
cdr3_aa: CASSFNRDIYTGELFF

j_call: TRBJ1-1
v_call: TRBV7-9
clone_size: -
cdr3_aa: CASSLGAVMNTEAFF

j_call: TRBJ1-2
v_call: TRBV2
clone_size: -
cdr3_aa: CASSPAPGGGYTF

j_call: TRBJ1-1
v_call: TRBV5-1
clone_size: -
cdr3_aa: CASSFGRGGTEAFF

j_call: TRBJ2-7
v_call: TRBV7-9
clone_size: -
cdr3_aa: CASSWYGTSRSEQYF

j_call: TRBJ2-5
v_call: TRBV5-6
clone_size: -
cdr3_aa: CASSHNKTSGSGGQETQYF

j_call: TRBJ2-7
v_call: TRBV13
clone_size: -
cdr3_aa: CASSLADGQAGHEQYF

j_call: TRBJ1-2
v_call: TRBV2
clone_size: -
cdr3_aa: CASSDRVGAHYGYTF

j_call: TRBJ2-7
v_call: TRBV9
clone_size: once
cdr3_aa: CASSPSGTYEQYF

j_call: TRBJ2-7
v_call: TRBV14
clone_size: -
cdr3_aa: CASSEGQSYEQYF

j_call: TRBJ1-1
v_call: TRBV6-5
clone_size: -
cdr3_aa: CASSYPAGGGTEAFF

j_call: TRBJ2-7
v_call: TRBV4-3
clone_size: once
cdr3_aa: CASSQDGRGEGSYEQYF

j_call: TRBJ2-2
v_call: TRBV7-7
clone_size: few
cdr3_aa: CASSSGQGDTGELFF

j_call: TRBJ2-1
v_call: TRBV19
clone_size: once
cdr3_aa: CASSRRGSSYNEQFF

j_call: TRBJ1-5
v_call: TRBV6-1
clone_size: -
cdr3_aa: CASSELLSLVQPQHF

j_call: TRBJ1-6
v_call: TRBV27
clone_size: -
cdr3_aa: CASSQRQGLRNSPLHF

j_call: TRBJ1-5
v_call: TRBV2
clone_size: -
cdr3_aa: CASRVGTGGNQPQHF

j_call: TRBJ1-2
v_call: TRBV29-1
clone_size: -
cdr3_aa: CSAAADSSVYGYTF

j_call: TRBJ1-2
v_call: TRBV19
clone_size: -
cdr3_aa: CASSMWTANYGYTF

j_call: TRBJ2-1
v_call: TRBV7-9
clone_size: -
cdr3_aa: CASSPGVAGDNEQFF

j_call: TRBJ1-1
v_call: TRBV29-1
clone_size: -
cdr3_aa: CSVMTGGNTEAFF

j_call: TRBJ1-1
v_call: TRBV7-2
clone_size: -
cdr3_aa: CASSRDRRTGLNTEAFF

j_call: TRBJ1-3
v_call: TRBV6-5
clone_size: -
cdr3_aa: CASSYSGGGGNTIYF

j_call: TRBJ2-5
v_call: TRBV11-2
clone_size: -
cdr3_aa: CASSYLETQYF